This T cell receptor beta chain was sequenced during a study of T cell changes during pregnancy in multiple sclerosis. Some clones are missing from TCRdb's copy, which holds only in-frame ones; the method was immunoSEQ multiplex PCR. The sample has roughly 34,000 clones; 70% to 90% are singletons. This CDR3 has 14 residues. The V and J ends lost 4 bases and 1 base respectively, with 11 bases between them. Germline CDR1 SGHNT, CDR2 YYREEE (reference sequence). The chain joins TRBV5-4 to TRBJ1-1; D possibly corresponds to TRBD1 (5 bases). The sample was CD8+ T cells from peripheral blood mononuclear cells, taken in the third trimester of pregnancy. The sequence was obtained from a female donor with multiple sclerosis, enrolled in a pregnancy study. As DNA, the CDR3 is TGTGCCAGCAGCCCCAGGGTGGAGAACACTGAAGCTTTCTTT. Protein sequence: CASSPRVENTEAFF.